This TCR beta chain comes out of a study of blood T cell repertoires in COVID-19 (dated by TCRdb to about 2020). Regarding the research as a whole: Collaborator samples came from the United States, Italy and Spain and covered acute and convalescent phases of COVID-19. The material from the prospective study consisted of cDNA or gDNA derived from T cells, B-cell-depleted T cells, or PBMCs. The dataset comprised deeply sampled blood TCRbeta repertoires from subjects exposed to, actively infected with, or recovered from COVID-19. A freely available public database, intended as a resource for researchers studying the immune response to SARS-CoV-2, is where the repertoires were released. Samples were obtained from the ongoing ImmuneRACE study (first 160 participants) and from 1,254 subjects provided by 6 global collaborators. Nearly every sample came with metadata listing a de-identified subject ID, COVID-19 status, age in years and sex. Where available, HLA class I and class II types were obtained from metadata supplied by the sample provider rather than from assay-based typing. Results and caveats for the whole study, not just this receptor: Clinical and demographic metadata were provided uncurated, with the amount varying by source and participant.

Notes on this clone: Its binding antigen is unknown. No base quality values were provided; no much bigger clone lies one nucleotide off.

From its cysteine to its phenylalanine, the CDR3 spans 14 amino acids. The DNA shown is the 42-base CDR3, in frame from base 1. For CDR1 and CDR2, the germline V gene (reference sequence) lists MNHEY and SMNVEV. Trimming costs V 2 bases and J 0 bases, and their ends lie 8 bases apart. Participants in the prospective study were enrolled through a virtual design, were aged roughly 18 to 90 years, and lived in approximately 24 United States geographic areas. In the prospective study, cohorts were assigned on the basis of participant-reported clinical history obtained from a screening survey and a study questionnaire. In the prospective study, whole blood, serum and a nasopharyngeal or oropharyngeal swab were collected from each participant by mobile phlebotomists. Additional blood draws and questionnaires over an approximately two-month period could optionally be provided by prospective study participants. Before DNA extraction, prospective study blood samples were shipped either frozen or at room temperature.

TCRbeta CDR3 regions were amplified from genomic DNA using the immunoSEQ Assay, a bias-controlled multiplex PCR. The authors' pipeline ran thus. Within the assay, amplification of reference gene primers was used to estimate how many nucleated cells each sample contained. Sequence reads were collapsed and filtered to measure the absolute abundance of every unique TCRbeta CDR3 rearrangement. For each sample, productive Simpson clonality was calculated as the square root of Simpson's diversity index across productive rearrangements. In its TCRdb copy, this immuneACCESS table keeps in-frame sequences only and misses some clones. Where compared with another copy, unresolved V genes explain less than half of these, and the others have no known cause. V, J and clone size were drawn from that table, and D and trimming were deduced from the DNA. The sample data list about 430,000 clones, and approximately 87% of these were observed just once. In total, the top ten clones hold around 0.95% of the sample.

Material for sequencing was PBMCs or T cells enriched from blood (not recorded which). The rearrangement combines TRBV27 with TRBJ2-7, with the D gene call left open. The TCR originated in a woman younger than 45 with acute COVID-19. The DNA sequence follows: TGTGCCAGCAGTTTAGGCGCTAGCTCCTACGAGCAGTACTTC. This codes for CASSLGASSYEQYF.